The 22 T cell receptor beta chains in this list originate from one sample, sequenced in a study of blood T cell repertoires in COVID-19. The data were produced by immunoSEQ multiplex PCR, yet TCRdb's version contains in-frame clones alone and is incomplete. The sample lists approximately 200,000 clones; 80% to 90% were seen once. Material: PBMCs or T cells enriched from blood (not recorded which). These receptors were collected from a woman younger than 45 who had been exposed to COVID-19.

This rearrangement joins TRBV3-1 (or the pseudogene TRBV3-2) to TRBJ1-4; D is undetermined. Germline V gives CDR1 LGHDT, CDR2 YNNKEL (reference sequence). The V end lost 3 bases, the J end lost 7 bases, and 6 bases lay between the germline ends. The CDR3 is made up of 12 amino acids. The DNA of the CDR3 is TGTGCCAGCAGCCAGAGGCGTGAAAAACTGTTTTTT. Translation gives CASSQRREKLFF.

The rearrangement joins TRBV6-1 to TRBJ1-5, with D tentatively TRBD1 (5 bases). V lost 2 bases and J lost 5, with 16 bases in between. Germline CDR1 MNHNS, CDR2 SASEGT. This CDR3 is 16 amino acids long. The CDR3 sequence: CASSESAGPGDQPQHF. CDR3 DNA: TGTGCCAGCAGTGAATCGGCAGGGCCGGGCGATCAGCCCCAGCATTTT.

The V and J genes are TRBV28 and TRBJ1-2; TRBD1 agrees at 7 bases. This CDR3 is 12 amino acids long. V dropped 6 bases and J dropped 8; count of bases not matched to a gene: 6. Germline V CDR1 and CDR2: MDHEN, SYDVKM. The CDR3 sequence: CASRLTGLGYTF. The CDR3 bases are TGTGCCAGCAGATTGACAGGGCTCGGCTACACCTTC.

CDR3 nucleotide sequence: TGTGCCAGCAGCTCGGGACAGGAGCTCACCGGGGAGCTGTTTTTT. Its translation is CASSSGQELTGELFF. The chain has TRBV7-8 and TRBJ2-2; 8 nucleotides align to TRBD1. CDR1 is SGHVS and CDR2 is FQNEAQ in the germline V gene. V gave up 4 bases and J gave up 4 bases; unmatched junction bases: 5. This CDR3 is built from 15 residues.

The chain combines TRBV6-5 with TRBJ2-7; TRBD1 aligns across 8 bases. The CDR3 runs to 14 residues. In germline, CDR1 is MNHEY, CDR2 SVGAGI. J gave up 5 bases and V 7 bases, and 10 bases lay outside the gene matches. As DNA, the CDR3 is TGTGCCAGCACTAACTCAGGGGGCCACCACGAGCAGTACTTC. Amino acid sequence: CASTNSGGHHEQYF.

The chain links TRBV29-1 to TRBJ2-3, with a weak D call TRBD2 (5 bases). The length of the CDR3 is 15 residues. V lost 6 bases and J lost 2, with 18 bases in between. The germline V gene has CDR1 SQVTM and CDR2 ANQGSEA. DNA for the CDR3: TGCAGCGTGCGCCGCGTATCGGGGTTCACAGATACGCAGTATTTT. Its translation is CSVRRVSGFTDTQYF.

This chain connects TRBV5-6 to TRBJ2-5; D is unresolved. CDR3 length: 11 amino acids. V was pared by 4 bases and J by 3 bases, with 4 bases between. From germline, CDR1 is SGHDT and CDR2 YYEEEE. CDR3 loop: CASSLEETQYF. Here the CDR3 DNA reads TGTGCCAGCAGCCTAGAAGAGACCCAGTACTTC.

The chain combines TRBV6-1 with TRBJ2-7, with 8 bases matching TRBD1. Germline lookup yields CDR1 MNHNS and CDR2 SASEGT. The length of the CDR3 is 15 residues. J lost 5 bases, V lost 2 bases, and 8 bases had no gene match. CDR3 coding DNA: TGTGCCAGCAGTGAATACGGACAGGGACGAAACGAGCAGTACTTC. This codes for CASSEYGQGRNEQYF.

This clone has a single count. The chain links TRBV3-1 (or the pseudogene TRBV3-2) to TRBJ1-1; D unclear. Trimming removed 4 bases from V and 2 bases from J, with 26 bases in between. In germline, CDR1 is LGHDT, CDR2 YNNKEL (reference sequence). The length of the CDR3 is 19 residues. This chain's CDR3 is CASSRGEPGPLLPNTEAFF. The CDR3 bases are TGTGCCAGCAGCCGTGGGGAGCCCGGGCCATTACTCCCAAACACTGAAGCTTTCTTT.

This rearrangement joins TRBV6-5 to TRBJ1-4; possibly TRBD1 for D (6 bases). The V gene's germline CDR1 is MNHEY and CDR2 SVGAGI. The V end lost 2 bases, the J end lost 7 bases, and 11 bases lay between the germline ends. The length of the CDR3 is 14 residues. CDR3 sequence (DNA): TGTGCCAGCAGTTACCGGACAGTTCCTGAAAAACTGTTTTTT. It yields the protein CASSYRTVPEKLFF.

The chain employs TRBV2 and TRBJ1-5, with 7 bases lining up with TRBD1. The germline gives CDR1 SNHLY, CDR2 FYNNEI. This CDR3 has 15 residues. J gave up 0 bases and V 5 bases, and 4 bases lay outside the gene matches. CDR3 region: CASSPTGHSNQPQHF. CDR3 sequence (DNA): TGTGCCAGCAGTCCGACAGGGCATAGCAATCAGCCCCAGCATTTT.

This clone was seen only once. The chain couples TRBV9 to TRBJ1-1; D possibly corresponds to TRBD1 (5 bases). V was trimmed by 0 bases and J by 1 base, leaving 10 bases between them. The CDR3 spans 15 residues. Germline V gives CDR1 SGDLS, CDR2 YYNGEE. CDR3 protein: CASSVEGTRNTEAFF. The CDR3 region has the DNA TGTGCCAGCAGCGTAGAAGGGACTAGGAACACTGAAGCTTTCTTT. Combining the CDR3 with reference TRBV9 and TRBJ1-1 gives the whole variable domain DSGVTQTPKHLITATGQRVTLRCSPRSGDLSVYWYQQSLDQGLQFLIQYYNGEERAKGNILERFSAQQFPDLHSELNLSSLELGDSALYFCASSVEGTRNTEAFFGQGTRLTVV.

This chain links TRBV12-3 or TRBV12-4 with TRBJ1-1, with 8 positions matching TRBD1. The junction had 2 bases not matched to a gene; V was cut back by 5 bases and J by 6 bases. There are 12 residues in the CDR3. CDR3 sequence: CASSPQGAEAFF. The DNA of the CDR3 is TGTGCCAGCAGTCCACAGGGGGCTGAAGCTTTCTTT.

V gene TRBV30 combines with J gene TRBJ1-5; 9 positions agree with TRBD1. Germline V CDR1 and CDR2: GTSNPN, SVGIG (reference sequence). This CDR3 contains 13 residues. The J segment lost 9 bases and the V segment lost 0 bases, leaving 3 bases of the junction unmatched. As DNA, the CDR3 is TGTGCCTGGAGTGTGGGACAGGGAGGGCCCCAGCATTTT. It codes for CAWSVGQGGPQHF.

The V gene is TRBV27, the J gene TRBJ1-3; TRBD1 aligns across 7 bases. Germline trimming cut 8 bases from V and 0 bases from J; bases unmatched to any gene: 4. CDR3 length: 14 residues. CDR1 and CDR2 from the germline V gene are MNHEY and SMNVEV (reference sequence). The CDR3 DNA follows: TGTGCCAGCTGGGGACAGCGCTCTGGAAACACCATATATTTT. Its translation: CASWGQRSGNTIYF.

The CDR3 DNA reads as TGTGCCAGCAGCTCCCCAGGGAATAATGAAAAACTGTTTTTT. Translation: CASSSPGNNEKLFF. This chain connects TRBV7-6 to TRBJ1-4, with a possible D match to TRBD1 (5 bases). The germline gives CDR1 SGHVS, CDR2 FNYEAQ. The length of the CDR3 is 14 residues. Trimming took off 4 bases at V and 4 bases at J, with 10 bases between the two ends. Together with reference TRBV7-6 and TRBJ1-4, the CDR3 gives the full variable domain: GAGVSQSPRYKVTKRGQDVALRCDPISGHVSLYWYRQALGQGPEFLTYFNYEAQQDKSGLPNDRFSAERPEGSISTLTIQRTEQRDSAMYRCASSSPGNNEKLFFGSGTQLSVL.

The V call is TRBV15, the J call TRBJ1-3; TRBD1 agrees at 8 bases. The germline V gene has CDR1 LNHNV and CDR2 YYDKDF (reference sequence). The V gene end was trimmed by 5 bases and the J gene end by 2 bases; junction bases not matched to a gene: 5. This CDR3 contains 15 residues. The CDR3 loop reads CATSQDRVPGNTIYF. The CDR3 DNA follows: TGTGCCACCAGCCAGGACAGGGTCCCTGGAAACACCATATATTTT.

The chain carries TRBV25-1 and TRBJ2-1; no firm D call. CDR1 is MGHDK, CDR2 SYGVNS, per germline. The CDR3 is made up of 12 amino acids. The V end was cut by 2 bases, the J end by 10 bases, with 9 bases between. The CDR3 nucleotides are TGTGCCAGCAGTGAAGGGCTTCTCGAGCAGTTCTTC. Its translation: CASSEGLLEQFF.

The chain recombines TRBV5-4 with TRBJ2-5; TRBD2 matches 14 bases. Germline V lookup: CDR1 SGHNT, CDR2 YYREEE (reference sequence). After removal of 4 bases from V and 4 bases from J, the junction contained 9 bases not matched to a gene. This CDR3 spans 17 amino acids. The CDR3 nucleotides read TGTGCCAGCAGCCACCCGGGACTAGCGGGAGAGAGAGAGACCCAGTACTTC. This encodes CASSHPGLAGERETQYF.

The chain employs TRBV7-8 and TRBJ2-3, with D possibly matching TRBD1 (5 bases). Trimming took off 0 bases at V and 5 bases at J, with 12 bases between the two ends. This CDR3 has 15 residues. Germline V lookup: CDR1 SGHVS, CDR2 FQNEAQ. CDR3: CASSLAGRSGDTQYF. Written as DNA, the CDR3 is TGTGCCAGCAGCTTAGCGGGGCGTTCAGGAGATACGCAGTATTTT.

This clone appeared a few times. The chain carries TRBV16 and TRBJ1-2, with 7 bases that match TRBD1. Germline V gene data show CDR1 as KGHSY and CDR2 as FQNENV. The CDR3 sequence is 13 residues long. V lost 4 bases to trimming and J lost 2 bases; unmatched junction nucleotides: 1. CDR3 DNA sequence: TGTGCCAGCAGCCGGACAGGAAACTATGGCTACACCTTC. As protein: CASSRTGNYGYTF.

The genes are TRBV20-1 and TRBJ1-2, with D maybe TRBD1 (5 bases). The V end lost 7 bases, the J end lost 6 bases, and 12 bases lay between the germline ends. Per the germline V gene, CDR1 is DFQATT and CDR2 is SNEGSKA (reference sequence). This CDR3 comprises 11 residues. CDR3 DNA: TGCAGTGTTATAGGGGCGGATGGCTACACCTTC. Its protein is CSVIGADGYTF.